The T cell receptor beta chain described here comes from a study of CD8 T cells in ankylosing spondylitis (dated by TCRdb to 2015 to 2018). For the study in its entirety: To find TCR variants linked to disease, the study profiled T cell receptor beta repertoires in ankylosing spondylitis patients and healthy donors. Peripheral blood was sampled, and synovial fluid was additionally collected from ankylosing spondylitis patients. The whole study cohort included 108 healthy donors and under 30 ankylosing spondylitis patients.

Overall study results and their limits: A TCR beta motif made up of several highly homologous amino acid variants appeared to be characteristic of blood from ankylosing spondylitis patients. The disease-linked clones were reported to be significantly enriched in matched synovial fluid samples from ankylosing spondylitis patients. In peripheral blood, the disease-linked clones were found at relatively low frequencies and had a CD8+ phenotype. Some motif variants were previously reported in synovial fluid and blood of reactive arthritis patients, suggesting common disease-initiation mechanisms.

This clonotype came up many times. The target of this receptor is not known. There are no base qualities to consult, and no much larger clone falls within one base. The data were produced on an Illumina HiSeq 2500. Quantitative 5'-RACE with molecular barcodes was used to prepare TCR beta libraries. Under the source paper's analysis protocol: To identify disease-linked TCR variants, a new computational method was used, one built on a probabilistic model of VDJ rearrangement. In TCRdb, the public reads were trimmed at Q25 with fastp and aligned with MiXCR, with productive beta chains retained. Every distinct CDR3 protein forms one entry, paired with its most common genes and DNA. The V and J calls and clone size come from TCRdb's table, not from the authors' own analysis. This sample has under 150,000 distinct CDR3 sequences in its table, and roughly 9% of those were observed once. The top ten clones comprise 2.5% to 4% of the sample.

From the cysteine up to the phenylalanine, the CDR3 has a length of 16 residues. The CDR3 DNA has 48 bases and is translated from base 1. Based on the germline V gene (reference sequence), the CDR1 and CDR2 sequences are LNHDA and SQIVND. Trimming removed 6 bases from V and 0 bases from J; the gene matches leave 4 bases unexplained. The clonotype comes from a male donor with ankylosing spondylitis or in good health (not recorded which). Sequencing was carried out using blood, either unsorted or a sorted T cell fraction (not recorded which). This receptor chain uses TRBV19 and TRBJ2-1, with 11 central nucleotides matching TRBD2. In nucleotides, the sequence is TGTGCCAGTAGGACTAGCGGGGTGGGCTCCTACAATGAGCAGTTCTTC. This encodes CASRTSGVGSYNEQFF. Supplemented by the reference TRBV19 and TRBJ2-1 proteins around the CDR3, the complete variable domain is DGGITQSPKYLFRKEGQNVTLSCEQNLNHDAMYWYRQDPGQGLRLIYYSQIVNDFQKGDIAEGYSVSREKKESFPLTVTSAQKNPTAFYLCASRTSGVGSYNEQFFGPGTRLTVL.